A single sample is the source of the 27 T cell receptor beta chains below, sequenced in a study of blood T cells in healthy people across ages. Primers used in a second PCR of roughly 6 to 12 cycles were a sample-barcoded 5' primer and a J-beta primer mix. MiXCR, run by TCRdb on the 5' RACE reads, gives a single entry per CDR3 protein. The data hold around 1,500,000 distinct CDR3 sequences, with 42% observed a single time. Sample: blood. The receptors come from a woman between 18 and 29 years old in good health.

The V and J genes are TRBV11-2 and TRBJ1-1, with TRBD1 as a possible D gene (6 bases). The CDR3 totals 14 residues. Germline V CDR1 and CDR2: SGHAT, FQNNGV. V lost 4 bases and J lost 2, with 11 bases in between. CDR3 sequence (DNA): TGTGCCAGCAGCTGGACAGATAGAAACACTGAAGCTTTCTTT. Encoded protein: CASSWTDRNTEAFF.

This clonotype was seen a handful of times. The chain links TRBV4-1 to TRBJ2-1; 11 nucleotides match TRBD2. Trimming at V came to 6 bases and at J to 0 bases, leaving 7 bases not matched to a gene. Looked up from germline, CDR1 is MGHRA and CDR2 is YSYEKL. CDR3 length equals 17 residues. The CDR3 sequence is CASSGGTSGISYNEQFF. CDR3 in DNA: TGCGCCAGCAGTGGAGGGACTAGCGGTATCTCCTACAATGAGCAGTTCTTC.

This clonotype has more than one count but fewer than ten. This chain connects TRBV12-3 or TRBV12-4 to TRBJ2-1; 8 positions match TRBD2. This CDR3 comprises 18 residues. J lost 0 bases, V lost 3 bases, and 10 bases had no gene match. Here the CDR3 DNA reads TGTGCCAGCAGTTTCTATAAGCGGGGGCCTCCCTCCTACAATGAGCAGTTCTTC. As protein: CASSFYKRGPPSYNEQFF.

J is TRBJ1-1 and V is TRBV20-1; a possible D gene is TRBD1 (5 bases). The CDR3 contains 14 residues. V was cut by 0 bases and J by 1 base, with 9 bases left in between. The V gene's germline CDR1 is DFQATT and CDR2 SNEGSKA (reference sequence). The CDR3 is CSARDGQRNTEAFF. Here the CDR3 DNA reads TGCAGTGCTAGAGATGGACAACGGAACACTGAAGCTTTCTTT.

This clonotype came up a few times. An end of the junction does not agree with germline; a read error may underlie this. V is TRBV6-5 and J is TRBJ2-7; 9 nucleotides agree with TRBD2. The better agreement between TRBJ2-5 and the DNA end casts doubt on the J call. CDR1 MNHEY and CDR2 SVGAGI come from the germline V gene. The length of the CDR3 is 12 residues. The CDR3 nucleotides read TGTGCCGGCAGTAGCGGGGGAGAGACCCAGTACTTC. This gives the protein CAGSSGGETQYF.

The rearrangement uses TRBV12-3 or TRBV12-4 and TRBJ1-6; the D is unclear. The length of the CDR3 is 15 residues. V lost 6 bases, J lost 7 bases, and 16 bases lay in between. The CDR3 DNA reads as TGTGCCAGCAGACTTAACGGGATGGGGAATTCACCCCTCCACTTT. Protein sequence: CASRLNGMGNSPLHF.

Details on this clonotype: A much larger clonotype is one base distant, so this may be a read error. This chain links TRBV5-1 with TRBJ2-1; no firm D call. This CDR3 is built from 13 residues. V dropped 6 bases and J dropped 5 bases, with 12 bases sitting between them. CDR1 and CDR2 (germline): SGHRS, YFSETQ. CDR3 bases: TGCGCCAGCACCAAGGACGGGCACAATGAGCAGTTCTTC. It specifies CASTKDGHNEQFF.

The table lists this clonotype with a few counts. This rearrangement joins TRBV25-1 to TRBJ2-3; perhaps TRBD1 as D (5 bases). Trimming took off 0 bases at V and 5 bases at J, with 9 bases between the two ends. The CDR3 has 14 amino acids. Per germline, CDR1 MGHDK and CDR2 SYGVNS. The CDR3: CASSEYREIDTQYF. CDR3 DNA sequence: TGTGCCAGCAGTGAATACAGGGAAATAGATACGCAGTATTTT.

The chain couples TRBV7-2 to TRBJ2-3; 9 bases match TRBD2. CDR1 is SGHTA and CDR2 is FQGNSA in the germline V gene. CDR3 length equals 16 residues. Losses at the gene ends were 6 bases for V and 2 bases for J; bases not matched to a gene: 9. The CDR3 DNA is TGTGCCAGCAGACTAAGACTAGCGGAGCTCACAGATACGCAGTATTTT. Residues: CASRLRLAELTDTQYF.

This clonotype has only a few counts. This chain connects TRBV20-1 to TRBJ1-5; the D gene is possibly TRBD1 (5 bases). The CDR3 totals 13 residues. Between the trimmed V and J ends, which lost 4 bases and 1 base, there was a span of 8 bases. The germline V gene encodes CDR1 DFQATT and CDR2 SNEGSKA (reference sequence). The CDR3 here is CSATGSSNQPQHF. Here the CDR3 DNA reads TGCAGTGCTACAGGGAGCAGCAATCAGCCCCAGCATTTT.

DNA of the CDR3: TGTGCCAGCAGCGCCCGGACTAGCCCCGGGGAGCTGTTTTTT. Translated, it gives CASSARTSPGELFF. The V gene is TRBV7-9, the J gene TRBJ2-2; 8 bases map to TRBD2. CDR1 and CDR2 (germline): SEHNR, FQNEAQ (reference sequence). The CDR3 has 14 residues. With V trimmed by 5 bases and J by 6 bases, 5 bases remained unmatched. Complete variable domain (other parts from reference TRBV7-9 and TRBJ2-2): DTGVSQNPRHKITKRGQNVTFRCDPISEHNRLYWYRQTLGQGPEFLTYFQNEAQLEKSRLLSDRFSAERPKGSFSTLEIQRTEQGDSAMYLCASSARTSPGELFFGEGSRLTVL.

The chain employs TRBV12-3 or TRBV12-4 and TRBJ2-2; D possibly corresponds to TRBD2 (6 bases). The ends were cut back, 10 bases at V and 2 bases at J, with 14 bases in the middle. CDR3 length equals 14 residues. Here the CDR3 reads CATGGGRNTGELFF. CDR3 DNA sequence: TGTGCCACCGGGGGTGGGCGAAACACCGGGGAGCTGTTTTTT.

The chain uses TRBV7-6 and TRBJ2-4; D possibly matches TRBD1 or TRBD2 (5 bases each). The end of the DNA is better explained by TRBJ2-7, so the J call may be wrong. The length of the CDR3 is 16 residues. The V gene's germline CDR1 is SGHVS and CDR2 FNYEAQ. CDR3 loop: CASSAGPGWDAYEQYF. For the CDR3, the DNA is TGTGCCAGCAGCGCAGGACCGGGGTGGGACGCCTACGAGCAGTACTTC.

This clonotype showed up just a few times. The J gene is TRBJ2-2, the V gene TRBV5-1; D possibly corresponds to TRBD1 (7 bases). V was pared by 4 bases and J by 4 bases, with 20 bases between. The CDR3 runs 17 residues. CDR1 and CDR2 (germline): SGHRS, YFSETQ. The CDR3 region is CASSPYYGGGFTGELFF. The CDR3 DNA follows: TGCGCCAGCAGCCCCTACTATGGAGGGGGCTTCACCGGGGAGCTGTTTTTT.

The J gene is TRBJ2-3, the V gene TRBV12-3 or TRBV12-4; D gene ambiguous. V lost 3 bases to trimming and J lost 0 bases, with 7 bases between them. The CDR3 is 14 residues long. CDR3 amino acids: CASSFEASTDTQYF. Here the CDR3 DNA reads TGTGCCAGCAGTTTTGAGGCCAGCACAGATACGCAGTATTTT.

The chain uses TRBV6-2 or TRBV6-3 and TRBJ2-3; no definite D call. V lost 7 bases and J lost 6, with 14 bases in between. The CDR3 consists of 13 residues. From germline, CDR1 is MNHEY and CDR2 SVGEGT. CDR3 nucleotides: TGTGCCAGCACGGCGCATTCGTGGGATACGCAGTATTTT. Translated, it gives CASTAHSWDTQYF.

The chain has TRBV6-1 and TRBJ1-1; D may be TRBD1 (5 bases). Germline V CDR1 and CDR2: MNHNS, SASEGT. Trimming shortened V by 4 bases and J by 0 bases, and 12 bases separated the two germline ends. This CDR3 spans 15 amino acids. The CDR3 coding sequence is TGTGCCAGCAGTGGGAGACAGAGCCTGAACACTGAAGCTTTCTTT. It yields the protein CASSGRQSLNTEAFF.

With respect to this clonotype: The limits of the CDR3 on the DNA are not certain, so only TCRdb's listed CDR3 is given. CDR3 sequence reads: CASSSSGYNQPQHF. The gene calls are TRBV27 and TRBJ1-5. The CDR3 comprises 14 residues, both ends counted. Per germline, CDR1 MNHEY and CDR2 SMNVEV (reference sequence).

This clonotype occurred a few times. The V gene is TRBV27, the J gene TRBJ1-2; 8 bases map to TRBD1. V gave up 3 bases and J gave up 6 bases; unmatched junction bases: 12. CDR3 length: 16 amino acids. Per germline, CDR1 MNHEY and CDR2 SMNVEV (reference sequence). The CDR3 protein is CASSFDRPTGEDGYTF. CDR3 in DNA: TGTGCCAGCAGTTTCGACCGACCGACAGGGGAAGATGGCTACACCTTC.

The CDR3 loop reads CASSSSPNAEAFF. In DNA, the CDR3 is TGTGCCAGCAGCTCTAGCCCGAATGCTGAAGCTTTCTTT. V usage is TRBV9 and J usage is TRBJ1-1; D is undetermined. The CDR3 loop spans 13 amino acids. The V end lost 4 bases, the J end lost 6 bases, and 13 bases lay between the germline ends. CDR1 and CDR2 (germline): SGDLS, YYNGEE.

This sequence joins TRBV10-3 and TRBJ1-5, with D uncertain. The ends were cut back, 2 bases at V and 0 bases at J, with 5 bases in the middle. This CDR3 contains 14 residues. Germline-derived CDR1 and CDR2 are ENHRY and SYGVKD. CDR3 sequence (DNA): TGTGCCATCAGTGAGGCCAATAGCAATCAGCCCCAGCATTTT. Its translation: CAISEANSNQPQHF.

This clonotype was counted at least ten times. The chain employs TRBV29-1 and TRBJ1-1, with D hard to call. V was pared by 7 bases and J by 1 base, with 13 bases between. The CDR3 length is 13 residues. The germline V gene encodes CDR1 SQVTM and CDR2 ANQGSEA. CDR3 sequence reads: CSAALDQNTEAFF. The DNA for the CDR3 is TGCAGCGCCGCGCTGGACCAGAACACTGAAGCTTTCTTT.

The genes are TRBV5-1 and TRBJ2-3; TRBD2 matches at 11 bases. The CDR3 extends over 16 amino acids. CDR1 is SGHRS and CDR2 is YFSETQ in the germline V gene. The V and J ends lost 7 bases and 2 bases, in that order; junction bases with no gene match: 9. In DNA form, the CDR3 reads TGCGCCAGCTACTCCGGGACTAGCGGTCCCACAGATACGCAGTATTTT. As protein: CASYSGTSGPTDTQYF.

This clonotype was seen only a few times. This rearrangement joins TRBV6-6 to TRBJ1-6; 10 positions agree with TRBD1. This CDR3 region has 15 residues. Germline CDR1 is MNHNY and CDR2 is SVGAGI (reference sequence). Losses at the gene ends were 4 bases for V and 13 bases for J; bases not matched to a gene: 10. CDR3 loop: CASSSTTGGSTPLHF. The CDR3 DNA is TGTGCCAGCAGTTCCACGACAGGGGGCTCCACGCCCCTCCACTTT.

About this clonotype: The junction and the germline gene differ at one end; a read error may be behind it. The genes are TRBV20-1 and TRBJ2-3; TRBD2 matches 14 bases. Germline CDR1 and CDR2: DFQATT and SNEGSKA (reference sequence). This CDR3 has 18 residues. The CDR3 DNA reads TGCGGTGCTAGAGATCCGGGACTAGCGGGAGTGAGGACAGATACGCAGTATTTT. This sequence encodes CGARDPGLAGVRTDTQYF.

The chain is built from TRBV20-1 and TRBJ2-1, with TRBD2 matching 8 bases. The CDR3 runs 18 residues. Looked up from germline, CDR1 is DFQATT and CDR2 is SNEGSKA (reference sequence). V gave up 0 bases and J gave up 0 bases; unmatched junction bases: 10. The CDR3 DNA reads as TGCAGTGCTAGAGATCAGGGGACGGGAGGGGACTCCTACAATGAGCAGTTCTTC. Residues: CSARDQGTGGDSYNEQFF.

The chain combines TRBV12-3 or TRBV12-4 with TRBJ2-5; a possible D gene is TRBD2 (6 bases). The DNA matches TRBJ2-7 better at its end, which makes the J call doubtful. The CDR3 totals 16 residues. As DNA, the CDR3 is TGTGCCAGCAGTTTTGGGAGGACGGGGGTACACTACGAGCAGTACTTC. This gives the protein CASSFGRTGVHYEQYF.